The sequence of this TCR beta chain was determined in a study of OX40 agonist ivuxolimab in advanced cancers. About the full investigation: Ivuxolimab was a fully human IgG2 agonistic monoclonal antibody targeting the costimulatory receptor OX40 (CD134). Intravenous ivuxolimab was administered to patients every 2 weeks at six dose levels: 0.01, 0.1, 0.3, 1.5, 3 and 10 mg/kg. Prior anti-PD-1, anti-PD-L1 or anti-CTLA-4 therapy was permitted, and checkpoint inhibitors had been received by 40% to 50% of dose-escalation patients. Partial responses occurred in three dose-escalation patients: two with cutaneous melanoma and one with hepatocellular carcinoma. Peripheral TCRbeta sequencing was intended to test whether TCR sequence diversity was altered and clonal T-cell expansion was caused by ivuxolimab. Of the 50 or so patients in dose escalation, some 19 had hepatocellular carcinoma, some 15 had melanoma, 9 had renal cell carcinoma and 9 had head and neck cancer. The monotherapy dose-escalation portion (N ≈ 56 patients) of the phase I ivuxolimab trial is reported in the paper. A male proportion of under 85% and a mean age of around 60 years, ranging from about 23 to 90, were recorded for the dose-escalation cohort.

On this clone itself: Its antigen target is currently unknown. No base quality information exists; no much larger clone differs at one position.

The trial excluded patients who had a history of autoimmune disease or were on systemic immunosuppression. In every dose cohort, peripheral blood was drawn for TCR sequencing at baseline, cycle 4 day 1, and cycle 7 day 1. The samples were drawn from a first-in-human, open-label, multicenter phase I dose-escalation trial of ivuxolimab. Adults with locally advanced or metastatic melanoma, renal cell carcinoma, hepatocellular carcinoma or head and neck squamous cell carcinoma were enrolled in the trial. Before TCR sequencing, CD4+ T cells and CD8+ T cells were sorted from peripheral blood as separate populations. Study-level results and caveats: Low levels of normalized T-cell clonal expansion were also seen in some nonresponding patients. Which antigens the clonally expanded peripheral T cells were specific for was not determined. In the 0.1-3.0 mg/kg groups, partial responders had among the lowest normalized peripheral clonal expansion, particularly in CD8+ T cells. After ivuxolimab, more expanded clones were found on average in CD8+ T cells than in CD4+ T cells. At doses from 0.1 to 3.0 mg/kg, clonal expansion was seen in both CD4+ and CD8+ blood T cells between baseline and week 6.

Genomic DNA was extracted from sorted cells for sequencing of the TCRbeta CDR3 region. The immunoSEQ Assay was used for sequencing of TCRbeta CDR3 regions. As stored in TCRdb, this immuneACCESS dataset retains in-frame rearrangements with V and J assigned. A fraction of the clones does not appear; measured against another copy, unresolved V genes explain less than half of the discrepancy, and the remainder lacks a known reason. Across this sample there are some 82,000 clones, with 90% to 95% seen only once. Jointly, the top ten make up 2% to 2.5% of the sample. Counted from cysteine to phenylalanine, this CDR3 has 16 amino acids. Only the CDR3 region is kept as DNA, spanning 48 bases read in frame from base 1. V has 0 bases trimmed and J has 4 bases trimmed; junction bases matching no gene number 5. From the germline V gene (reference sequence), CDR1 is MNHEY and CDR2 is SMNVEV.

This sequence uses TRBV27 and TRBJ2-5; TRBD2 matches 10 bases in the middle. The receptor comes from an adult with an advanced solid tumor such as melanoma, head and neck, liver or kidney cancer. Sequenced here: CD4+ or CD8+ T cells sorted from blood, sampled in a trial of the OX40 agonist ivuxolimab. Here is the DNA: TGTGCCAGCAGTTTATCGTCCAGCGGGAGGGCAGAGACCCAGTACTTC. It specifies CASSLSSSGRAETQYF.